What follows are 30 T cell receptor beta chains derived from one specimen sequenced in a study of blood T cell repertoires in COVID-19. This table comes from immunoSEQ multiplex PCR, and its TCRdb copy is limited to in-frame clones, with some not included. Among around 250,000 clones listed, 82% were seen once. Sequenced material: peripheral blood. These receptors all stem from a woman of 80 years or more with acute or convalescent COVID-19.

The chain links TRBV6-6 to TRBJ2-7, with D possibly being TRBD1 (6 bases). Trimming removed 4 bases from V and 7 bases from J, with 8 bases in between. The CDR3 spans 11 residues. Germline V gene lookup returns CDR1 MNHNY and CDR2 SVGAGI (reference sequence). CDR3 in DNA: TGTGCCAGCAGTTTGGGGACAGAGCAGTACTTC. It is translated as CASSLGTEQYF.

CDR3 nucleotide sequence: TGTGCCACCCACAGGGGTGGGACCACTAATGAAAAACTGTTTTTT. Translated: CATHRGGTTNEKLFF. The V call is TRBV6-5, the J call TRBJ1-4; 7 nucleotides match TRBD1. The CDR3 spans 15 residues. V was clipped by 10 bases and J by 2 bases; unmatched bases: 10. In germline, CDR1 is MNHEY, CDR2 SVGAGI.

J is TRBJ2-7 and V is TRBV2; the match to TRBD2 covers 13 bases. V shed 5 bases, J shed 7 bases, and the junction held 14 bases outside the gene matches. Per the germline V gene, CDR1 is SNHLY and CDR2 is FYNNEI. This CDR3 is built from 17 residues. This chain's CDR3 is CASSPRTSGGSLVEQYF. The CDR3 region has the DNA TGTGCCAGCAGTCCCCGGACTAGCGGGGGCAGCCTAGTGGAGCAGTACTTC.

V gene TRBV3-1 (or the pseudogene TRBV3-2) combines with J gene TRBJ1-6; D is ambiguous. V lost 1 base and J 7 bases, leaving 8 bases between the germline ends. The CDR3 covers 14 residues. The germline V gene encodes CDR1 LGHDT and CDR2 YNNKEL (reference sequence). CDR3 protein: CASSQVGGNSPLHF. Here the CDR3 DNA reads TGTGCCAGCAGCCAAGTAGGAGGGAATTCACCCCTCCACTTT.

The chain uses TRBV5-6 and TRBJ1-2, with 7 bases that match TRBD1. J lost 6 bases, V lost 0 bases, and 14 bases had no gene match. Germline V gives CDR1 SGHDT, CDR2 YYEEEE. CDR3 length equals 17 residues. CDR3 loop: CASSLGGTAFAWDGYTF. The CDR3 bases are TGTGCCAGCAGCTTGGGGGGGACAGCATTCGCCTGGGATGGCTACACCTTC.

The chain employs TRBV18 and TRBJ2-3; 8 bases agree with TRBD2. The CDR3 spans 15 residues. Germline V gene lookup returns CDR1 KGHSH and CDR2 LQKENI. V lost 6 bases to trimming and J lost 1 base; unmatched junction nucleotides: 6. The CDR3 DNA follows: TGTGCCAGCTCCCGAAATAGCGGGGGCACAGATACGCAGTATTTT. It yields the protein CASSRNSGGTDTQYF.

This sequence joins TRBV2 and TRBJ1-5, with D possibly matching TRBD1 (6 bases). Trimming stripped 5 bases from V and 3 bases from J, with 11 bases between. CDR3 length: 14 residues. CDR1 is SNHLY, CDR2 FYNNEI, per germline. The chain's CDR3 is CASSSHRDNQPQHF. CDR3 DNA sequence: TGTGCCAGCAGTTCACACAGGGACAATCAGCCCCAGCATTTT. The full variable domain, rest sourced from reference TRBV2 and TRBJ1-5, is EPEVTQTPSHQVTQMGQEVILRCVPISNHLYFYWYRQILGQKVEFLVSFYNNEISEKSEIFDDQFSVERPDGSNFTLKIRSTKLEDSAMYFCASSSHRDNQPQHFGDGTRLSIL.

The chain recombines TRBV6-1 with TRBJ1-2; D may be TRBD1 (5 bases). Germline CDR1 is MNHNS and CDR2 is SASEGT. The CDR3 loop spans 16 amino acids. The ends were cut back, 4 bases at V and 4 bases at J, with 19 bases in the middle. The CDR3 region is CASSGRWGSNSYGYTF. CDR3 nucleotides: TGTGCCAGCAGTGGCAGATGGGGCAGCAATAGCTATGGCTACACCTTC.

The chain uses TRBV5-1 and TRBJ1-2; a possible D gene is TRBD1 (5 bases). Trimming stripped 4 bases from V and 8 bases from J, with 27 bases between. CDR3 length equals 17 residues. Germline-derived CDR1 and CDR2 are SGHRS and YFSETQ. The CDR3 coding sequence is TGCGCCAGCAGCCCTCCCGGCAGGGAGGGAGTCGGCGGAGGCTACACCTTC. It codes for CASSPPGREGVGGGYTF.

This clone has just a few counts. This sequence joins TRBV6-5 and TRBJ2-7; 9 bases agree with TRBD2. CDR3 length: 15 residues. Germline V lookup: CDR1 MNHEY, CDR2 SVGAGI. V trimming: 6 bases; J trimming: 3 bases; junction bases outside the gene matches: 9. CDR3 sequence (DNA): TGTGCCAGCAGGTATAGCGGGAGCGGGGGCTACGAGCAGTACTTC. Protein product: CASRYSGSGGYEQYF.

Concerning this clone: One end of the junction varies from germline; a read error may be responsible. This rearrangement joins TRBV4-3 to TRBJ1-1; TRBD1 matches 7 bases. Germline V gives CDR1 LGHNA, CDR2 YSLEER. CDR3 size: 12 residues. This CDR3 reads CASSQDRQGDGF. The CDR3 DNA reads TGCGCCAGCAGCCAAGATCGACAGGGTGACGGCTTT.

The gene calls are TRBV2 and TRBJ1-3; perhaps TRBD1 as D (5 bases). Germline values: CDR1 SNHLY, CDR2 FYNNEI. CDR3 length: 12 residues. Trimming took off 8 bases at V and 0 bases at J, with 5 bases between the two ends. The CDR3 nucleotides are TGTGCCAGCGACAGCTCTGGAAACACCATATATTTT. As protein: CASDSSGNTIYF.

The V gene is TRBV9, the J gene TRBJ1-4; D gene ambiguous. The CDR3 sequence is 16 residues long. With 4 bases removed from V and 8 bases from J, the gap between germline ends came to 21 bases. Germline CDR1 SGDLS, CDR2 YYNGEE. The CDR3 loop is CASSPRTGSFGEKLFF. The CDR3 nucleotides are TGTGCCAGCAGCCCCCGAACCGGGTCTTTCGGGGAAAAACTGTTTTTT.

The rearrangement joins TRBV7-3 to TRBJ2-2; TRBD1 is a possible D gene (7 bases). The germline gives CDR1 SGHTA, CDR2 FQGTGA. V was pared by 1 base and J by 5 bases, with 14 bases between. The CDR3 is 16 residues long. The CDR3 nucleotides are TGTGCCAGCAGCTTAAAAGGGTCAGGGGGGACCGGGGAGCTGTTTTTT. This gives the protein CASSLKGSGGTGELFF.

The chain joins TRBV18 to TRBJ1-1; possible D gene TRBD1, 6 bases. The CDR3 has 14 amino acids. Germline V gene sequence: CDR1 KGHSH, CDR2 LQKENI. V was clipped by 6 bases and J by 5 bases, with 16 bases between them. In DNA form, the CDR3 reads TGTGCCAGCTCCCGGGGAGGGGGAGATACTGAAGCTTTCTTT. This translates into CASSRGGGDTEAFF. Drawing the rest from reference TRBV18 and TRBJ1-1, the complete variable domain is NAGVMQNPRHLVRRRGQEARLRCSPMKGHSHVYWYRQLPEEGLKFMVYLQKENIIDESGMPKERFSAEFPKEGPSILRIQQVVRGDSAAYFCASSRGGGDTEAFFGQGTRLTVV.

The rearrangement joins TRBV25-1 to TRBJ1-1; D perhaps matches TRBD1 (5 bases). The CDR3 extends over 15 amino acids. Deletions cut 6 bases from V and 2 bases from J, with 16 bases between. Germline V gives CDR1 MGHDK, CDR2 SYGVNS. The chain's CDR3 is CASSAGWTPNTEAFF. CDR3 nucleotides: TGTGCCAGCAGCGCCGGGTGGACACCCAACACTGAAGCTTTCTTT.

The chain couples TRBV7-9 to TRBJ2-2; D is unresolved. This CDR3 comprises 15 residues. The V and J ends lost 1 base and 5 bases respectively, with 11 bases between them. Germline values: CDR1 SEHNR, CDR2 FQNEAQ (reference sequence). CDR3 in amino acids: CASSLGQASTGELFF. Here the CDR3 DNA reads TGTGCCAGCAGCTTAGGTCAGGCTTCGACCGGGGAGCTGTTTTTT.

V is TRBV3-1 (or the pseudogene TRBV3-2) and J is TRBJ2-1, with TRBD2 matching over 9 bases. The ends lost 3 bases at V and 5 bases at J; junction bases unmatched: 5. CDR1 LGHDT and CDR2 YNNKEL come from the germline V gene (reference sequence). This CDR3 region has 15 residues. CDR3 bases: TGTGCCAGCAGCCAGACGACTAGCGGCAACAATGAGCAGTTCTTC. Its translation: CASSQTTSGNNEQFF.

The chain's CDR3 is CASSQYPQSRGDIQYF. In nucleotides, the CDR3 is TGTGCCAGCAGCCAATATCCCCAAAGTCGGGGAGACATTCAGTACTTC. The chain joins TRBV3-1 (or the pseudogene TRBV3-2) to TRBJ2-4, with D possibly TRBD2 on 5 matching bases. The V end lost 2 bases, the J end lost 8 bases, and 19 bases lay between the germline ends. The CDR3 is made up of 16 amino acids. Germline assignment: CDR1 LGHDT and CDR2 YNNKEL (reference sequence).

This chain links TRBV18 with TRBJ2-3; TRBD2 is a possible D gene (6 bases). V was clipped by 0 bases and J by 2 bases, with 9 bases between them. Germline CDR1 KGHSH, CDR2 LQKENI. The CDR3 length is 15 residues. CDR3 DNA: TGTGCCAGCTCACCACCGAGCGGGTACACAGATACGCAGTATTTT. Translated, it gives CASSPPSGYTDTQYF.

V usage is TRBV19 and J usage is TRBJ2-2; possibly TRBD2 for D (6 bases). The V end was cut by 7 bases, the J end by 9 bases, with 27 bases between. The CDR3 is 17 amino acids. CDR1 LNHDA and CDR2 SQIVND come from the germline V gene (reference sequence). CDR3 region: CASKVGRDGPGGRELFF. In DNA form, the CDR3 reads TGTGCCAGTAAAGTGGGCAGGGATGGGCCCGGGGGTAGGGAGCTGTTTTTT.

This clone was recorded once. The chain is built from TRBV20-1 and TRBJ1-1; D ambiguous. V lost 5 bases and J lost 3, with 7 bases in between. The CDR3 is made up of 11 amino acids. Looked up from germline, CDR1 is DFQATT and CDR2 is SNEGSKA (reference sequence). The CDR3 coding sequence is TGCAGTGCTCCACGGTACACTGAAGCTTTCTTT. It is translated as CSAPRYTEAFF.

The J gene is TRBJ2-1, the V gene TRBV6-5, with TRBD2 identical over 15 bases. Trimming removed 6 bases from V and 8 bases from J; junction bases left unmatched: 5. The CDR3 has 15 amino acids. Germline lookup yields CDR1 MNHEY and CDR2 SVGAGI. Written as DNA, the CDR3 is TGTGCCAGCAGCGGACTAGCGGGAGGGCCCTATGAGCAGTTCTTC. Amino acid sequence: CASSGLAGGPYEQFF.

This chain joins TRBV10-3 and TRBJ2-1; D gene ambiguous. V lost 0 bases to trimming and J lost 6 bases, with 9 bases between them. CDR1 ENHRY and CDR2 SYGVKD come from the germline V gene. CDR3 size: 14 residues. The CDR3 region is CAISESQETNEQFF. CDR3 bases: TGTGCCATCAGTGAGTCGCAGGAAACCAATGAGCAGTTCTTC.

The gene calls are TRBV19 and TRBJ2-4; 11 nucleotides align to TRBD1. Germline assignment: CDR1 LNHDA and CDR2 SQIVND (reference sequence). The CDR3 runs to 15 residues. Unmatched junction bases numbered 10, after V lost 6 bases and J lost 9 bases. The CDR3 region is CASSRRTGGRSIQYF. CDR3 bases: TGTGCCAGTAGCCGTAGGACAGGGGGCAGGAGCATTCAGTACTTC.

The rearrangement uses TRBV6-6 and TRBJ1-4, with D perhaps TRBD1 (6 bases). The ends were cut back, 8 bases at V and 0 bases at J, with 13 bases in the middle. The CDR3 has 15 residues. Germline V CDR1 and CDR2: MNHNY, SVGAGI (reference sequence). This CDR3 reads CASQDSHATNEKLFF. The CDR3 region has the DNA TGTGCCAGCCAGGACAGCCATGCAACTAATGAAAAACTGTTTTTT.

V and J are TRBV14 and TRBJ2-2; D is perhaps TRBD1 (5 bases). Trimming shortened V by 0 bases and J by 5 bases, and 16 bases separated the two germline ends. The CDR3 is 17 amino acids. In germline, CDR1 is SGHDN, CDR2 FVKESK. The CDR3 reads CASSQDIVYRTTGELFF. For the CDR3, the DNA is TGTGCCAGCAGCCAAGACATAGTATATCGGACAACCGGGGAGCTGTTTTTT. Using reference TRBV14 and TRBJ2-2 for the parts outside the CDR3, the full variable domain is EAGVTQFPSHSVIEKGQTVTLRCDPISGHDNLYWYRRVMGKEIKFLLHFVKESKQDESGMPNNRFLAERTGGTYSTLKVQPAELEDSGVYFCASSQDIVYRTTGELFFGEGSRLTVL.

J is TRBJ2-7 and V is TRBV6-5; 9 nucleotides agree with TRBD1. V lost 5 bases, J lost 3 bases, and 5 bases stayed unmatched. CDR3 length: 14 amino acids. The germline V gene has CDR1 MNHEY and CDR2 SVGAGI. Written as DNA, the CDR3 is TGTGCCAGCAGTATGACAGGGGGGGTCTACGAGCAGTACTTC. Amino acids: CASSMTGGVYEQYF.

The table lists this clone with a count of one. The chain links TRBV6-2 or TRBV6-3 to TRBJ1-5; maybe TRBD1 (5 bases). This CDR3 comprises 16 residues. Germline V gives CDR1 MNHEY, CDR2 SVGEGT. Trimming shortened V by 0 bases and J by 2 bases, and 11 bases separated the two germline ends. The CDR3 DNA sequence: TGTGCCAGCAGTTACTCGGCAGGGAGGGGCAATCAGCCCCAGCATTTT. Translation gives CASSYSAGRGNQPQHF.

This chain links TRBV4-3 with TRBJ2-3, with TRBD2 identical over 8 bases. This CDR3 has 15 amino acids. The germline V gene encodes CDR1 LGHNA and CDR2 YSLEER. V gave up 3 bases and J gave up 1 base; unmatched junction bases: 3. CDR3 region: CASSHTSGGTDTQYF. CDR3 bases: TGCGCCAGCAGCCACACTAGCGGAGGCACAGATACGCAGTATTTT.